Listed below are T cell receptor beta chains from one sample, sequenced in a study of blood T cell repertoires in COVID-19. Clones were sequenced by immunoSEQ multiplex PCR, and TCRdb holds only the in-frame ones, with some missing. The table lists tens of thousands of clones, about three quarters of them singletons, with approximately 10% in the top ten. Sequenced sample: peripheral blood. The receptors were sampled from a man between 65 and 85 years old with COVID-19, enrolled during active disease. Both conserved end residues are part of each CDR3. Fields, in order: CDR3 DNA, CDR3 protein, V gene, J gene, D gene, clone size. D genes are given only for firm matches. Rows may omit the clone size; those that give it use once, few, many or a size class.

TGTGCCAGCTCACCAACCTCGATGACAGGGGCCGAGCAGTACTTC	CASSPTSMTGAEQYF	TRBV18	TRBJ2-7	TRBD1	many
TGTGCCAGCAGCATCAACCGGGGAAACAATGAGCAGTTCTTC	CASSINRGNNEQFF	TRBV9	TRBJ2-1	NA	NA
TGCGCCACCCGACAGGGGGGGACTAATGAAAAACTGTTTTTT	CATRQGGTNEKLFF	TRBV5-1	TRBJ1-4	TRBD1	NA
TGTGCCAGTAGTAAGCGGGAGGCCCCCTTTGTTGAGCAGTTCTTC	CASSKREAPFVEQFF	TRBV19	TRBJ2-1	TRBD2	NA
TGTGCCAGCAGCTTACTAAACAATGAGCAGTTCTTC	CASSLLNNEQFF	TRBV7-2	TRBJ2-1	NA	NA
TGCGCCAGCAGCCCATTGACAGGGGGACCCTACGAGCAGTACTTC	CASSPLTGGPYEQYF	TRBV5-1	TRBJ2-7	TRBD1	NA
TGTGCCAGCAGTTTAAAGGGGAGGGCTTATCAGCCCCAGCATTTT	CASSLKGRAYQPQHF	TRBV28	TRBJ1-5	NA	NA
TGCGCCAGCAGCTTGTTAACTAGCGGGGGGTCCACCGGGGAGCTGTTTTTT	CASSLLTSGGSTGELFF	TRBV5-1	TRBJ2-2	TRBD2	NA
TGTGCCAGCAGGAAGACTAGCGGGGGGGGCTCCTACAATGAGCAGTTCTTC	CASRKTSGGGSYNEQFF	TRBV6-4	TRBJ2-1	TRBD2	NA
TGCGCCAGCAGCTTGGCCACAGGTGGTGGCTACACCTTC	CASSLATGGGYTF	TRBV5-1	TRBJ1-2	NA	NA
TGCGCCAGCAGCCTCTCCTATAATTCACCCCTCCACTTT	CASSLSYNSPLHF	TRBV5-1	TRBJ1-6	NA	NA
TGTGCCAGCAGTTACTCGAGCCGGGGTAACAATCAGCCCCAGCATTTT	CASSYSSRGNNQPQHF	TRBV6-5	TRBJ1-5	NA	NA
TGTGCCAGTAGTATAGTCTCGACTAGCGGGAAATCCTACGAGCAGTACTTC	CASSIVSTSGKSYEQYF	TRBV19	TRBJ2-7	TRBD2	NA
TGTGCCAGCAGCCAAGGGGCGCCCTCACCCCTCCACTTT	CASSQGAPSPLHF	TRBV3-1/TRBV3-2	TRBJ1-6	NA	NA
TGTGCCAGCAGCCAGGGACAGGGGGTTACCGGGGAGCTGTTTTTT	CASSQGQGVTGELFF	TRBV3-1/TRBV3-2	TRBJ2-2	TRBD1	once
TGTGCCAGCAGTTTTCTGTCCGACAGGGCTCAGTACTTC	CASSFLSDRAQYF	TRBV27	TRBJ2-4	TRBD1	NA
TGTGCCAGCAGCTTAGCCTTCAATTCACCCCTCCACTTT	CASSLAFNSPLHF	TRBV11-3	TRBJ1-6	NA	many
TGTGCCAGCAAGGGGCGGACAGGGTTTGAAAAACTGTTTTTT	CASKGRTGFEKLFF	TRBV27	TRBJ1-4	TRBD1	few
TGCAGCGTTGAAGATAGGCCCTTTGAGCAGGGTGACTCTGGGGCCAACGTCCTGACTTTC	CSVEDRPFEQGDSGANVLTF	TRBV29-1	TRBJ2-6	NA	NA
TGTGCCAGTAGTCCCGACGGAGTCAATCAGCCCCAGCATTTT	CASSPDGVNQPQHF	TRBV19	TRBJ1-5	NA	once
TGTGCCTGGAGTGCCACAGGGAGTTCTGGAAACACCATATATTTT	CAWSATGSSGNTIYF	TRBV30	TRBJ1-3	NA	NA
TGTGCCAGCAGCCCCCGGACTAGCGGGGAGGGGACCCAGTACTTC	CASSPRTSGEGTQYF	TRBV9	TRBJ2-5	TRBD2	few
TGTGCCAGCAACAGACAGGGAGGCACTGAAGCTTTCTTT	CASNRQGGTEAFF	TRBV7-9	TRBJ1-1	TRBD1	NA
TGTGCCAGCCGGGGGTCCGGGTCTGAAGCTTTCTTT	CASRGSGSEAFF	TRBV19	TRBJ1-1	NA	few
TGCAGCGTTGATGGGGGGGGCACAGATACGCAGTATTTT	CSVDGGGTDTQYF	TRBV29-1	TRBJ2-3	TRBD2	few
TGTGCCAGCACGGGGTCACGACAAGCTTTCTTT	CASTGSRQAFF	TRBV6-5	TRBJ1-1	NA	NA
TGTGCCAGCAGCTTAACGGGGGGAGACGGGCGAGGCTACACCTTC	CASSLTGGDGRGYTF	TRBV7-9	TRBJ1-2	NA	NA
TGTGCCAGCAGCTTGGGGGAGGGCATTTCCTACGAGCAGTACTTC	CASSLGEGISYEQYF	TRBV11-3	TRBJ2-7	TRBD2	NA
TGCGCCAGCAGCCAAGATAGCCTAGCCACCGGGGAGCTGTTTTTT	CASSQDSLATGELFF	TRBV4-1	TRBJ2-2	NA	NA
TGTGCCAGCAGCTTAAGACAGAAGTCCTACGAGCAGTACTTC	CASSLRQKSYEQYF	TRBV7-2	TRBJ2-7	NA	NA
TGTGCCATCAGTGAGTCGGGCGGGGCCTACAATGAGCAGTTCTTC	CAISESGGAYNEQFF	TRBV10-3	TRBJ2-1	NA	NA
TGTGCCAGCAGCGAGGGACAGAGGACCTCACCCCTCCACTTT	CASSEGQRTSPLHF	TRBV25-1	TRBJ1-6	TRBD1	NA
TGTGCCACCAGTGATAGCAGGGATGGTAAGCCCCAGCATTTT	CATSDSRDGKPQHF	TRBV24-1	TRBJ1-5	NA	NA
TGCAGCGTTGGGCGGACAGGTTCCTACGAGCAGTACTTC	CSVGRTGSYEQYF	TRBV29-1	TRBJ2-7	TRBD1	NA
TGTGCCAGCAGTACCCGCCCGTTGGGCTCAACCCTCCACTTT	CASSTRPLGSTLHF	TRBV6-2/TRBV6-3	TRBJ1-6	NA	NA
TGTGCCAGCAGCTTAGGCCCGAGAACCTACGAGCAGTACTTC	CASSLGPRTYEQYF	TRBV11-2	TRBJ2-7	NA	NA
TGCGCCAGCAGCCAACAGGGGTGGGGGAACACTGAAGCTTTCTTT	CASSQQGWGNTEAFF	TRBV5-1	TRBJ1-1	TRBD1	NA
TGTGCCAGCAGCGGGAGGACTTCTAGCACAGATACGCAGTATTTT	CASSGRTSSTDTQYF	TRBV6-5	TRBJ2-3	TRBD2	NA
TGTGCCAGCAGTTCTTTCGATGAGCAGTTCTTC	CASSSFDEQFF	TRBV6-2/TRBV6-3	TRBJ2-1	NA	NA
TGTGCCAGCTCACCACGTCCGTCACAGGGTCAACGCGAGCAGTACTTC	CASSPRPSQGQREQYF	TRBV18	TRBJ2-7	NA	NA
TGTGCCACCAGCGCAAGACAGGGAGGCTATGGCTACACCTTC	CATSARQGGYGYTF	TRBV15	TRBJ1-2	TRBD1	NA
TGTGCCAGCAGTCAGAACAGGGGTCGTAACACTGAAGCTTTCTTT	CASSQNRGRNTEAFF	TRBV28	TRBJ1-1	TRBD1	NA
TGCGCCAGCACCCGGGGTTTACAGGGTCCCACGGCTAATGAAAAACTGTTTTTT	CASTRGLQGPTANEKLFF	TRBV4-1	TRBJ1-4	NA	NA